The clone carrying this T cell receptor beta chain showed up just a few times. What it binds is not known. These data are taken from a study of T cells in Graves' hyperthyroidism and ophthalmopathy. Study-wide points: Blood shared most expanded thyroid clonotypes above 0.001.

Regions amplified from RNA transcripts were the TCR beta CDR3 regions. First-round RT-PCR with HTBI primers amplified the TCR CDR3 region. Via MiXCR, TCRdb re-called the multiplex PCR reads, giving one row per CDR3 protein. The data show over 700,000 distinct CDR3 sequences, with 35% seen just once and around 32% held by the top ten. Material: blood. The receptor comes from a woman between 40 and 55 years old with Graves' hyperthyroidism.

The CDR3 nucleotides are TGTGCCATCAGTGGGGGGGCGGGGTCCTACGAGCAGTACTTC. Its translation is CAISGGAGSYEQYF. V gene TRBV10-3 combines with J gene TRBJ2-7, with D perhaps being TRBD1 or TRBD2 (6 bases each). Trimming took 4 bases from V and 1 from J, leaving 11 bases between them. This CDR3 spans 14 amino acids. CDR1 is ENHRY and CDR2 is SYGVKD in the germline V gene.